These T cell receptor beta chains were read from a single sample in a study of OX40 agonist ivuxolimab in advanced cancers. Sequencing used immunoSEQ multiplex PCR; TCRdb keeps in-frame clones, though not all of them. This table holds some 8,200 clones, approximately 90% found once. Sequencing used CD4+ or CD8+ T cells sorted from blood, obtained in a trial of the OX40 agonist ivuxolimab. These receptors originate from an adult with an advanced solid tumor such as melanoma, head and neck, liver or kidney cancer. CDR3s include the opening cysteine and the closing phenylalanine or tryptophan. D genes are given only for firm matches. The size of a clone is reported for some rows only, either as once, few or many, or as a class for expanded clones.

NA	TRBV6-6	NA	TRBJ1-2	TGTGCCAGCAGTTACGAGGGGAATGGCTACACCTTC	CASSYEGNGYTF
TRBD1	TRBV18	NA	TRBJ2-7	TGTGCCAGCTCACCAGGACAGGGATTCTCCTACGAGCAGTACTTC	CASSPGQGFSYEQYF
NA	TRBV28	NA	TRBJ2-3	TGTGCCAGCAGTAAAAGGGGGACTAGCACAGATACGCAGTATTTT	CASSKRGTSTDTQYF
NA	TRBV7-3	NA	TRBJ1-3	TGTGCCAGCAGCTTAACCCCATCCGGGGGAAACACCATATATTTT	CASSLTPSGGNTIYF
TRBD1	TRBV11-2	few	TRBJ2-1	TGTGCCAGCAGCTTAGAAGGGGACAGGGCCTACAATGAGCAGTTCTTC	CASSLEGDRAYNEQFF
NA	TRBV10-3	NA	TRBJ2-7	TGTGCCATCTGGTCGGAAAACTCCTACGAGCAGTACTTC	CAIWSENSYEQYF
TRBD1	TRBV28	NA	TRBJ1-4	TGTGCCAGCGGAACACCCGACAGGGATGAAAAACTGTTTTTT	CASGTPDRDEKLFF
NA	TRBV4-1	NA	TRBJ2-7	TGCGCCAGCAGCCAAGAGGGGTGGGACCGGAACTACGAGCAGTACTTC	CASSQEGWDRNYEQYF
NA	TRBV15	NA	TRBJ1-4	TGTGCCACCAGCAGAGATCGAGGTCTAGGGGGTGGGGAAAAACTGTTTTTT	CATSRDRGLGGGEKLFF
TRBD2	TRBV4-2	NA	TRBJ2-1	TGTGCCAGCAGCCAAGATCACGCAGCGGGAGGCTACAATGAGCAGTTCTTC	CASSQDHAAGGYNEQFF
NA	TRBV6-4	NA	TRBJ1-1	TGTGCCAGCAGTGTAGAGGAGGACACTGAAGCTTTCTTT	CASSVEEDTEAFF
NA	TRBV6-5	NA	TRBJ1-1	TGTGCCAGCAAACCCGGCTCAGGGCCCTCTACTGAAGCTTTCTTT	CASKPGSGPSTEAFF
TRBD1	TRBV2	NA	TRBJ1-1	TGTGTCAGCAGCAGAACAGGGGGCGCGACTGAAGCTTTCTTT	CVSSRTGGATEAFF
NA	TRBV28	NA	TRBJ1-6	TGTGCCAGCAGTTTAGCTAGGCCCCGGGGTTCACCCCTCCACTTT	CASSLARPRGSPLHF
TRBD2	TRBV18	NA	TRBJ2-5	TGTGCCAGCTCACCGGCGGGAGGGCCAGGAGAGACCCAGTACTTC	CASSPAGGPGETQYF
NA	TRBV7-2	NA	TRBJ1-2	TGTGCCAGCAGCTCTTACGGGGGGGAGATCTCGGGCTACACCTTC	CASSSYGGEISGYTF
NA	TRBV5-4	NA	TRBJ1-2	TGTGCCAGCAGCTTGTTTGCAGGAACCTATGGCTACACCTTC	CASSLFAGTYGYTF
NA	TRBV19	NA	TRBJ2-3	TGTGCCAGTAGTATGGTGTTCTTCAGCACAGATACGCAGTATTTT	CASSMVFFSTDTQYF
TRBD2	TRBV27	NA	TRBJ2-1	TGTGCCAGCAGTCGACGGACTAGCTGGAATGAGCAGTTCTTC	CASSRRTSWNEQFF
NA	TRBV11-2	NA	TRBJ1-6	TGTGCCAGCAGCTTAACGGACAGTGTCCATTCACCCCTCCACTTT	CASSLTDSVHSPLHF
NA	TRBV7-9	NA	TRBJ1-5	TGTGCCAGCAGCACGACAGGCGATAATCAGCCCCAGCATTTT	CASSTTGDNQPQHF
NA	TRBV6-5	NA	TRBJ2-4	TGTGCCAGCAGTTCAGGGGGGGCGGGAAAAAACATTCAGTACTTC	CASSSGGAGKNIQYF
NA	TRBV11-3	NA	TRBJ1-5	TGTGCCAGCAGCCTAGATCAGAGCAATCAGCCCCAGCATTTT	CASSLDQSNQPQHF
TRBD2	TRBV5-1	NA	TRBJ2-5	TGCGCCAGCAGCATGGGCCCTCTAGCGGGAGGGCGAGAGACCCAGTACTTC	CASSMGPLAGGRETQYF
NA	TRBV5-5	NA	TRBJ2-7	TGTGCCAGCAGCTCGCCGGGACTTCCCTTAATAGAGCAGTACTTC	CASSSPGLPLIEQYF
NA	TRBV30	NA	TRBJ2-6	TGTGCCTGGAGTCCTGGGGCCAACGTCCCGACTTTC	CAWSPGANVPTF
NA	TRBV5-6	NA	TRBJ1-5	TGTGCCAGCAGCTTGCAGGGATTCATTCTCGGTCAGCCCCAGCATTTT	CASSLQGFILGQPQHF
NA	TRBV7-9	NA	TRBJ1-1	TGTGCCAGCAGCTTAGCGGGGGAGGTTTGGGCTTTCTTT	CASSLAGEVWAFF
NA	TRBV11-2	NA	TRBJ2-7	TGTGCCAGCAGGCCGAGAGAACAGTACTACGAGCAGTACTTC	CASRPREQYYEQYF
NA	TRBV28	NA	TRBJ1-4	TGTGCCAGCAGTTTCCGACACCCCAATGAAAAACTGTTTTTT	CASSFRHPNEKLFF
TRBD1	TRBV7-2	NA	TRBJ2-1	TGTGCCAGCAGCTTCTTACAGGGGGCAATCGACAATGAGCAGTTCTTC	CASSFLQGAIDNEQFF
NA	TRBV21-1	NA	TRBJ2-3	TGTGCCAGCAGCAAAACCTTCAGGTTTACTCCTTTAGGTAGCACAGATACGCAGTATTTT	CASSKTFRFTPLGSTDTQYF
TRBD1	TRBV5-1	NA	TRBJ1-4	TGCGCCAGCTCAGGGGGCGCCGGTAATGAAAAACTGTTTTTT	CASSGGAGNEKLFF
NA	TRBV11-2	few	TRBJ1-1	TGTGCCAGCAGCTTCCGGGCTAACACTGAAGCTTTCTTT	CASSFRANTEAFF
NA	TRBV27	NA	TRBJ2-7	TGTGCCAGCAGTCCCAGGACCATCTCCTACGAGCAGTACTTC	CASSPRTISYEQYF
NA	TRBV7-6	NA	TRBJ1-3	TGTGCCAGCAGCTTAGACGGAAGAAACACCATATATTTT	CASSLDGRNTIYF
TRBD2	TRBV7-2	NA	TRBJ2-2	TGTGCCAGCAGCTTAGTTAGCGGGGTTCTCGGGGAGCTGTTTTTT	CASSLVSGVLGELFF
TRBD2	TRBV5-1	NA	TRBJ2-3	TGCGCCAGCAGTCCGGGACTAGCGACTATCACAGATACGCAGAATTTT	CASSPGLATITDTQNF
NA	TRBV6-6	NA	TRBJ2-5	TGTGCCAGCAGTGGAGTAATTGGGCCTGCCGGGACCCAGTACTTC	CASSGVIGPAGTQYF
NA	TRBV5-1	NA	TRBJ1-3	TGCGCCAGCAGCTTGGACTCTGGAAACACCATATATTTT	CASSLDSGNTIYF
NA	TRBV15	few	TRBJ2-6	TGTGCCACCAGCAGAGATAAGTCCAGCTCTGGGGCCAACGTCCTGACTTTC	CATSRDKSSSGANVLTF
TRBD2	TRBV5-1	NA	TRBJ2-1	TGCGCCAGCAGCTTTCTAGCGGGAGTAGATGAGCAGTTCTTC	CASSFLAGVDEQFF
NA	TRBV6-5	NA	TRBJ1-2	TGTGCCAGCACAGACAGGAATGGCTACACCTTC	CASTDRNGYTF
NA	TRBV5-1	NA	TRBJ2-5	TGCGCCAGCAGCTTACAAGAGACCCAGTACTTC	CASSLQETQYF
NA	TRBV6-1	few	TRBJ2-3	TGTGCCAGCAGTGAACCCAATACAGATACGCAGTATTTT	CASSEPNTDTQYF
NA	TRBV27	NA	TRBJ1-5	TGTGCCAGGAACAGGGTGAGCAATCAGCCCCAGCATTTT	CARNRVSNQPQHF
TRBD1	TRBV25-1	NA	TRBJ2-4	TGTGCCAGCAGTGGGGGGGACAGGGTCACCAAAAACATTCAGTACTTC	CASSGGDRVTKNIQYF
NA	TRBV5-8	NA	TRBJ2-5	TGTGCCAGCAGCTCCAGCCCTAGGGGGGAGACCCAGTACTTC	CASSSSPRGETQYF